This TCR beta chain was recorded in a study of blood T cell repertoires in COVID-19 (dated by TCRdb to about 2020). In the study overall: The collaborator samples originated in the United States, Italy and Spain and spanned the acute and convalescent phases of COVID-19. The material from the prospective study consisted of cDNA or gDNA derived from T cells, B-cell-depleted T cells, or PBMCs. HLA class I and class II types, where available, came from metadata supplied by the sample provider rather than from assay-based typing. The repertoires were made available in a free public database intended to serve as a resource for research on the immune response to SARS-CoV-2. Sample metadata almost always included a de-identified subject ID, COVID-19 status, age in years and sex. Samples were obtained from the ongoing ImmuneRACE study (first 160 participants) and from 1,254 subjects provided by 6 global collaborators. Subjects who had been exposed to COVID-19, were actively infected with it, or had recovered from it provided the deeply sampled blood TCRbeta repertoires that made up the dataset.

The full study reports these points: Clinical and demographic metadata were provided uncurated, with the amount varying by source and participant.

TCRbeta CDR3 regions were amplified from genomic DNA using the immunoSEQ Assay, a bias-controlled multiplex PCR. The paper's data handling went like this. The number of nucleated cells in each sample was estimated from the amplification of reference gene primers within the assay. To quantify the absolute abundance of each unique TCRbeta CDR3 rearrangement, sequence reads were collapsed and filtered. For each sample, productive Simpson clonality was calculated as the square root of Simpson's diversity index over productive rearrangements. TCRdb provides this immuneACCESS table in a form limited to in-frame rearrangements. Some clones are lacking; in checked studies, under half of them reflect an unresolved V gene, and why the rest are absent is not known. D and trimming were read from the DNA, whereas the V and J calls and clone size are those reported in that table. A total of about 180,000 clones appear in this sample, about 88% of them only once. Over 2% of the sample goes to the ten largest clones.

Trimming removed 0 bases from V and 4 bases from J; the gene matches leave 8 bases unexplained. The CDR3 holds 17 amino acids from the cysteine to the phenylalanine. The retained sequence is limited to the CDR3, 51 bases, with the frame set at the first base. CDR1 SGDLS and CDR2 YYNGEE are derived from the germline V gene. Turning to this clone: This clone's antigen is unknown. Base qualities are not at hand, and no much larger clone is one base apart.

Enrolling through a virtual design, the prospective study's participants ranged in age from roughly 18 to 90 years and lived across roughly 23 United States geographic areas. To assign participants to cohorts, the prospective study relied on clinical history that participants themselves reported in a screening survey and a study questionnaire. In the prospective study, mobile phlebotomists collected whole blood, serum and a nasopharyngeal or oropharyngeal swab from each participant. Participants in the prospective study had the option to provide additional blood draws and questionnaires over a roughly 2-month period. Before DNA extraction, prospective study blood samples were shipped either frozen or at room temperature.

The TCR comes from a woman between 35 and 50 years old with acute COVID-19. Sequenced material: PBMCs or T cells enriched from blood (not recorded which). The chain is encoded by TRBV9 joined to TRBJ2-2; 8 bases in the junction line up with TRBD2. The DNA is TGTGCCAGCAGCGTAGGAACGGGGGGGCGCCCCACCGGGGAGCTGTTTTTT. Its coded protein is CASSVGTGGRPTGELFF.